The 12 T cell receptor beta chains below come from one sample, sequenced in a study of blood T cell repertoires in COVID-19. The data were produced by immunoSEQ multiplex PCR, yet TCRdb's version contains in-frame clones alone and is incomplete. The table shows about 270,000 clones, with 75% to 90% occurring only once. The sample taken for sequencing was PBMCs or T cells enriched from blood (not recorded which). The receptors were sampled from a woman aged 25 to 39 with acute COVID-19.

This clone occurred a few times. This chain connects TRBV6-2 or TRBV6-3 to TRBJ2-2; TRBD2 is a possible D gene (6 bases). This CDR3 region has 16 residues. V was shortened by 5 bases and J by 4 bases, with 17 bases between the two germline ends. CDR1 is MNHEY, CDR2 SVGEGT, per germline. The CDR3 spells CASSGKTGLPTGELFF. CDR3 nucleotide sequence: TGTGCCAGCAGTGGGAAGACGGGACTGCCCACCGGGGAGCTGTTTTTT.

J is TRBJ2-2 and V is TRBV3-1 (or the pseudogene TRBV3-2), with D possibly TRBD1 on 6 matching bases. Germline loops: CDR1 LGHDT, CDR2 YNNKEL (reference sequence). The CDR3 has 15 residues. V lost 5 bases and J lost 6, with 16 bases in between. CDR3 coding DNA: TGTGCCAGCAGCTTCCGACAGGCCCGTCCCGGGGAGCTGTTTTTT. This translates into CASSFRQARPGELFF.

The J gene is TRBJ2-7, the V gene TRBV21-1; TRBD2, the D gene given by the table, was not confirmed from the DNA. TRBV21-1 is a documented pseudogene. The CDR3 spans 16 residues. This chain's CDR3 is CASSKKLTFPGYEQYF. The CDR3 DNA follows: TGTGCCAGCAGCAAAAAGCTGACCTTCCCGGGGTACGAGCAGTACTTC.

The chain links TRBV27 to TRBJ2-1; 8 bases align to TRBD2. Germline CDR1 reads MNHEY; CDR2 reads SMNVEV (reference sequence). The CDR3 has 18 amino acids. Trimming took 2 bases from V and 0 from J; bases not matched to a gene: 9. CDR3 amino acids: CASSLKLREDPSYNEQFF. DNA for the CDR3: TGTGCCAGCAGTTTAAAGTTGCGGGAGGACCCCTCCTACAATGAGCAGTTCTTC.

The chain recombines TRBV19 with TRBJ1-4; D possibly corresponds to TRBD1 (5 bases). The CDR3 runs 19 residues. The V end was cut by 1 base, the J end by 5 bases, with 23 bases between. The germline V gene has CDR1 LNHDA and CDR2 SQIVND (reference sequence). CDR3 amino acids: CASSIGGITTRQRNEKLFF. DNA for the CDR3: TGTGCCAGTAGTATAGGAGGAATAACGACCCGACAGAGAAATGAAAAACTGTTTTTT.

The chain has TRBV27 and TRBJ2-3; D perhaps matches TRBD2 (5 bases). V was cut by 3 bases and J by 0 bases, with 7 bases left in between. The CDR3 length is 14 residues. The germline V gene has CDR1 MNHEY and CDR2 SMNVEV (reference sequence). The CDR3 protein is CASSLEESTDTQYF. The CDR3 DNA reads TGTGCCAGCAGTTTGGAGGAGAGCACAGATACGCAGTATTTT.

This clone was recorded once. The chain recombines TRBV5-4 with TRBJ2-7, with 7 nucleotides matching TRBD1. Unmatched junction bases numbered 11, after V lost 4 bases and J lost 4 bases. Germline-derived CDR1 and CDR2 are SGHNT and YYREEE (reference sequence). The CDR3 consists of 15 residues. CDR3 bases: TGTGCCAGCAGCCCAGCAGGGGGACAATTATACGAGCAGTACTTC. This sequence encodes CASSPAGGQLYEQYF.

This chain uses TRBV4-2 with TRBJ2-1; 10 nucleotides align to TRBD1. The V gene's germline CDR1 is LGHNA and CDR2 YNFKEQ. The CDR3 runs 15 residues. Losses at the gene ends were 2 bases for V and 4 bases for J; bases not matched to a gene: 2. The CDR3 sequence: CASSQPGQGYNEQFF. The CDR3 DNA follows: TGTGCCAGCAGCCAACCGGGACAGGGGTACAATGAGCAGTTCTTC.

The rearrangement uses TRBV7-9 and TRBJ1-5; a possible D gene is TRBD1 (5 bases). V was cut by 2 bases and J by 5 bases, with 10 bases left in between. Germline CDR1 reads SEHNR; CDR2 reads FQNEAQ (reference sequence). The CDR3 runs to 14 residues. The CDR3 is CASSLQDIDQPQHF. The CDR3 nucleotides read TGTGCCAGCAGCTTACAGGACATAGATCAGCCCCAGCATTTT.

The CDR3 reads CASSFDGSSAYNEQFF. CDR3 DNA: TGCGCCAGCAGCTTCGATGGGAGTAGCGCCTACAATGAGCAGTTCTTC. The gene calls are TRBV5-1 and TRBJ2-1; D perhaps matches TRBD2 (5 bases). V shed 2 bases and J shed 2 bases, with 14 bases lying between them. The CDR3 runs 16 residues. In germline, CDR1 is SGHRS, CDR2 YFSETQ. Full variable domain (rest looked up from reference TRBV5-1 and TRBJ2-1): KAGVTQTPRYLIKTRGQQVTLSCSPISGHRSVSWYQQTPGQGLQFLFEYFSETQRNKGNFPGRFSGRQFSNSRSEMNVSTLELGDSALYLCASSFDGSSAYNEQFFGPGTRLTVL.

The chain joins TRBV28 to TRBJ1-4; 9 positions agree with TRBD1. This CDR3 region has 15 residues. The ends lost 6 bases at V and 2 bases at J; junction bases unmatched: 4. Germline CDR1 is MDHEN and CDR2 is SYDVKM. In nucleotides, the CDR3 is TGTGCCAGCAGGGGGGACAGGGCCACTAATGAAAAACTGTTTTTT. Its protein is CASRGDRATNEKLFF.

The rearrangement uses TRBV28 and TRBJ2-7; 10 bases line up with TRBD2. Losses at the gene ends were 5 bases for V and 6 bases for J; bases not matched to a gene: 10. CDR3 length equals 15 residues. Per the germline V gene, CDR1 is MDHEN and CDR2 is SYDVKM. Here the CDR3 reads CASSESGRASGEQYF. The CDR3 DNA sequence: TGTGCCAGCAGTGAAAGCGGGAGGGCCTCCGGCGAGCAGTACTTC.